The 26 T cell receptor beta chains presented below share a single source sample, sequenced in a study of OX40 agonist ivuxolimab in advanced cancers. The library was obtained by the immunoSEQ multiplex PCR assay. TCRdb retrieved this table from immuneACCESS and kept in-frame rearrangements only. Not all clones are present; in checked studies, unresolved V genes account for under half, and no reason is known for the remainder. The sample profile shows about 83,000 clones; 75% to 95% of them were found once. 8.4% of the sample is in the top ten clones. Here the sequenced sample was CD4+ or CD8+ T cells sorted from blood, taken in a trial of the OX40 agonist ivuxolimab. Source of these receptors: an adult with an advanced solid tumor such as melanoma, head and neck, liver or kidney cancer.

The chain couples TRBV4-2 to TRBJ2-1; 12 bases match TRBD2. Germline values: CDR1 LGHNA, CDR2 YNFKEQ. V shed 1 base and J 8 bases; nucleotides not matched to a gene: 3. CDR3 length: 15 residues. This CDR3 is CASSQASGGAYEQFF. CDR3 in DNA: TGTGCCAGCAGCCAAGCTAGCGGGGGGGCCTATGAGCAGTTCTTC.

The J gene is TRBJ1-1, the V gene TRBV7-6, with 8 nucleotides matching TRBD1. CDR3 length: 14 residues. V was pared by 6 bases and J by 5 bases, with 8 bases of the junction left unmatched. The germline V gene has CDR1 SGHVS and CDR2 FNYEAQ. CDR3 nucleotide sequence: TGTGCCAGCAGTTCCGGACAGGGCCGGACTGAAGCTTTCTTT. Its protein product is CASSSGQGRTEAFF.

The chain carries TRBV4-3 and TRBJ2-7; 10 nucleotides align to TRBD1. V dropped 2 bases and J dropped 2; count of bases not matched to a gene: 6. Germline CDR1 reads LGHNA; CDR2 reads YSLEER. This CDR3 spans 16 amino acids. The CDR3 here is CASSQYLTGGTYEQYF. The CDR3 DNA is TGCGCCAGCAGCCAATACTTGACAGGGGGCACCTACGAGCAGTACTTC.

This chain connects TRBV30 to TRBJ2-1; possible D gene TRBD2, 5 bases. The CDR3 runs 13 residues. Germline assignment: CDR1 GTSNPN and CDR2 SVGIG (reference sequence). Trimming left V 7 bases short and J 3 bases short, with 13 bases between. In nucleotides, the CDR3 is TGTGCCTTTTGGGAGCAGATCTACAATGAGCAGTTCTTC. Its translation is CAFWEQIYNEQFF.

The gene calls are TRBV25-1 and TRBJ2-3, with TRBD1 identical over 7 bases. The CDR3 spans 15 residues. The germline gives CDR1 MGHDK, CDR2 SYGVNS. V lost 10 bases to trimming and J lost 2 bases; unmatched junction nucleotides: 12. The CDR3 sequence is CATRPLGQSTDTQYF. CDR3 nucleotides: TGTGCCACGCGTCCGTTGGGACAGTCCACAGATACGCAGTATTTT.

The table lists this clone with a few counts. The rearrangement joins TRBV28 to TRBJ1-5, with D perhaps TRBD1 (6 bases). Germline V gene lookup returns CDR1 MDHEN and CDR2 SYDVKM. V gave up 6 bases and J gave up 4 bases, with 16 bases separating them. This CDR3 region has 15 residues. The CDR3 region has the DNA TGTGCCAGCAGAACCTCGGGGAGGGGGAATCAGCCCCAGCATTTT. Encoded protein: CASRTSGRGNQPQHF.

The chain is built from TRBV28 and TRBJ2-2; TRBD1 is a possible D gene (6 bases). CDR1 is MDHEN, CDR2 SYDVKM, per germline. Deletions cut 4 bases from V and 3 bases from J, with 9 bases between. This CDR3 spans 14 amino acids. The CDR3 spells CASSSQGYTGELFF. The CDR3 DNA reads as TGTGCCAGCAGTTCACAGGGCTACACCGGGGAGCTGTTTTTT.

The chain employs TRBV5-1 and TRBJ2-1; D is perhaps TRBD2 (5 bases). CDR3 length: 14 amino acids. V lost 4 bases to trimming and J lost 5 bases, with 13 bases between them. CDR1 and CDR2 from the germline V gene are SGHRS and YFSETQ. This chain's CDR3 is CASSPPSGDNEQFF. CDR3 nucleotides: TGCGCCAGCAGCCCCCCGAGCGGAGACAATGAGCAGTTCTTC.

The V gene is TRBV6-5, the J gene TRBJ1-1, with D possibly TRBD1 on 5 matching bases. Trimming cost V 1 base and J 5 bases, with 11 bases left between them. Germline CDR1 and CDR2: MNHEY and SVGAGI. The CDR3 is 14 residues long. The DNA for the CDR3 is TGTGCCAGCAGTTACTTGGGGGAACGGACTGAAGCTTTCTTT. Translating it yields CASSYLGERTEAFF.

The chain carries TRBV27 and TRBJ2-2; 8 nucleotides line up with TRBD1. CDR1 is MNHEY and CDR2 is SMNVEV in the germline V gene (reference sequence). With 2 bases clipped from V and 2 bases from J, the junction kept 4 bases outside the gene matches. This CDR3 region has 16 residues. This chain's CDR3 is CASSLTGGLNTGELFF. DNA for the CDR3: TGTGCCAGCAGTTTAACAGGGGGTTTAAACACCGGGGAGCTGTTTTTT.

This chain connects TRBV6-5 to TRBJ1-5, with 11 bases lining up with TRBD1. V lost 7 bases and J lost 7; bases outside the gene matches: 6. Looked up from germline, CDR1 is MNHEY and CDR2 is SVGAGI. The CDR3 has 14 residues. The CDR3 DNA follows: TGTGCCAGCAATACCGGGACAGGGGGGCAGCCCCAGCATTTT. Translation gives CASNTGTGGQPQHF.

The chain has TRBV2 and TRBJ2-6, with a tentative D call TRBD2 (5 bases). V was trimmed by 3 bases and J by 4 bases, leaving 10 bases between them. The CDR3 is 15 residues long. Germline V gene lookup returns CDR1 SNHLY and CDR2 FYNNEI. CDR3 bases: TGTGCCAGCAGTGAGTCAGCGGCCGGGGCCAACGTCCTGACTTTC. It translates to CASSESAAGANVLTF. Variable domain in full (rest from reference TRBV2 and TRBJ2-6): EPEVTQTPSHQVTQMGQEVILRCVPISNHLYFYWYRQILGQKVEFLVSFYNNEISEKSEIFDDQFSVERPDGSNFTLKIRSTKLEDSAMYFCASSESAAGANVLTFGAGSRLTVL.

The chain couples TRBV2 to TRBJ1-5; D is undetermined. This CDR3 comprises 14 residues. V was trimmed by 4 bases and J by 3 bases, leaving 10 bases between them. CDR1 and CDR2 from the germline V gene are SNHLY and FYNNEI. In nucleotides, the CDR3 is TGTGCCAGCAGTGTTTGGCAGATCAATCAGCCCCAGCATTTT. Encoded protein: CASSVWQINQPQHF.

To note about this clone: Other DNA sequences in the same sample also yield this CDR3. The rearrangement joins TRBV27 to TRBJ1-5; 7 nucleotides match TRBD1. The CDR3 length is 14 residues. V gave up 5 bases and J gave up 2 bases; unmatched junction bases: 3. Germline lookup yields CDR1 MNHEY and CDR2 SMNVEV (reference sequence). This chain's CDR3 is CASSPTGGNQPQHF. The CDR3 DNA reads as TGTGCCAGCAGTCCTACAGGGGGCAATCAGCCCCAGCATTTT.

This clone has just one count. The V gene is TRBV21-1, the J gene TRBJ1-2; the table gives TRBD1 as D, unverified against the DNA. TRBV21-1 is a pseudogene segment. The CDR3 totals 16 residues. CDR3 DNA: TGTGCCAGCAGCAAATTCATTATTTACAGGGTTGAGGGCTACACCTTC. The encoded protein is CASSKFIIYRVEGYTF.

The chain is built from TRBV9 and TRBJ2-1; D is unresolved. The germline V gene encodes CDR1 SGDLS and CDR2 YYNGEE. CDR3 length equals 13 residues. V gave up 0 bases and J gave up 8 bases, with 9 bases separating them. CDR3 loop: CASSVDSGDEQFF. CDR3 nucleotide sequence: TGTGCCAGCAGCGTAGATTCGGGCGATGAGCAGTTCTTC.

V and J are TRBV6-6 and TRBJ2-1; D ambiguous. The V gene lost 5 bases and the J gene lost 0 bases, with 8 bases spanning the gap. The CDR3 is made up of 14 amino acids. Germline CDR1 reads MNHNY; CDR2 reads SVGAGI (reference sequence). This chain's CDR3 is CASSSVVSYNEQFF. For the CDR3, the DNA is TGTGCCAGCAGTAGCGTAGTCTCCTACAATGAGCAGTTCTTC.

This clone was counted once. The chain is built from TRBV6-5 and TRBJ2-1, with D possibly matching TRBD2 (6 bases). The CDR3 is 14 residues long. The V gene's germline CDR1 is MNHEY and CDR2 SVGAGI. V was trimmed by 4 bases and J by 3 bases, leaving 10 bases between them. CDR3 bases: TGTGCCAGCAGTTCCCTGGGACTCTACAATGAGCAGTTCTTC. Translating gives CASSSLGLYNEQFF.

The V gene is TRBV27, the J gene TRBJ2-1, with 7 bases aligning to TRBD2. The germline CDR1 and CDR2 sequences are MNHEY and SMNVEV (reference sequence). Trimming at V came to 2 bases and at J to 9 bases, leaving 10 bases not matched to a gene. The CDR3 loop spans 15 amino acids. The CDR3 region is CASSLLKRDLREQFF. CDR3 nucleotide sequence: TGTGCCAGCAGTTTACTCAAGCGGGACCTGCGTGAGCAGTTCTTC.

The chain carries TRBV4-1 and TRBJ2-2, with a possible D match to TRBD1 (6 bases). CDR1 is MGHRA, CDR2 YSYEKL, per germline. This CDR3 comprises 15 residues. V was trimmed by 3 bases and J by 6 bases, leaving 14 bases between them. The CDR3 here is CASSHQGRFPGELFF. The CDR3 region has the DNA TGCGCCAGCAGCCACCAGGGGCGATTCCCCGGGGAGCTGTTTTTT.

A few counts support this clone. This chain uses TRBV5-4 with TRBJ1-2, with D possibly being TRBD1 (5 bases). The germline CDR1 and CDR2 sequences are SGHNT and YYREEE (reference sequence). Trimming stripped 3 bases from V and 3 bases from J, with 9 bases between. There are 13 residues in the CDR3. The CDR3 nucleotides read TGTGCCAGCAGCTCTCAGGGCTACTATGGCTACACCTTC. Translating gives CASSSQGYYGYTF.

The chain links TRBV28 to TRBJ1-5; TRBD1 might be the D (5 bases). This CDR3 is 14 amino acids long. Germline-derived CDR1 and CDR2 are MDHEN and SYDVKM. V was pared by 3 bases and J by 6 bases, with 12 bases between. CDR3 bases: TGTGCCAGCAGTTTGAGGGGCGCCAGTCAGCCCCAGCATTTT. The encoded protein is CASSLRGASQPQHF.

V gene TRBV19 combines with J gene TRBJ1-1; D is unclear. CDR1 is LNHDA and CDR2 is SQIVND in the germline V gene (reference sequence). V shed 3 bases and J shed 1 base, with 0 bases lying between them. This CDR3 region has 11 residues. The CDR3 reads CASSMNTEAFF. For the CDR3, the DNA is TGTGCCAGTAGTATGAACACTGAAGCTTTCTTT.

As concerns this clone: The same CDR3 is also encoded by other DNA sequences in this sample. This chain connects TRBV6-5 to TRBJ1-5; the D is unclear. Trimming took off 0 bases at V and 5 bases at J, with 5 bases between the two ends. Germline values: CDR1 MNHEY, CDR2 SVGAGI. CDR3 length: 13 residues. CDR3 region: CASSYSSDQPQHF. Written as DNA, the CDR3 is TGTGCCAGCAGTTACTCCTCTGATCAGCCCCAGCATTTT.

The gene calls are TRBV7-6 and TRBJ2-1; 7 bases line up with TRBD2. V shed 1 base and J 4 bases; nucleotides not matched to a gene: 10. This CDR3 comprises 17 residues. Germline V lookup: CDR1 SGHVS, CDR2 FNYEAQ. The CDR3 reads CASSLVFSGEGYNEQFF. In DNA, the CDR3 is TGTGCCAGCAGCTTAGTCTTCAGCGGGGAGGGGTACAATGAGCAGTTCTTC.

This chain connects TRBV27 to TRBJ1-5, with a tentative D call TRBD1 (5 bases). The CDR3 covers 15 residues. Germline V gene sequence: CDR1 MNHEY, CDR2 SMNVEV (reference sequence). Trimming stripped 0 bases from V and 2 bases from J, with 8 bases between. As DNA, the CDR3 is TGTGCCAGCAGTTTATCGGGGGTCGGCAATCAGCCCCAGCATTTT. Protein: CASSLSGVGNQPQHF.